A single sample is the source of the 12 T cell receptor beta chains below, sequenced in a study of blood T cell repertoires in COVID-19. TCRdb's copy holds only in-frame clones and misses some; the assay was immunoSEQ multiplex PCR. In the table there are a few hundred thousand clones, around nine tenths of which are singletons. The material sequenced was PBMCs or T cells enriched from blood (not recorded which). Receptors originate from a woman younger than 45 who had been exposed to COVID-19.

This clone was seen only a few times. The J gene is TRBJ2-7, the V gene TRBV5-1, with TRBD1 as a possible D gene (6 bases). The germline CDR1 and CDR2 sequences are SGHRS and YFSETQ. Trimming pared 0 bases from V and 3 bases from J, leaving 16 bases between. There are 16 residues in the CDR3. CDR3 bases: TGCGCCAGCAGCTTGGGCAGGGGTGTCATAGTCTACGAGCAGTACTTC. Its protein product is CASSLGRGVIVYEQYF.

The CDR3 reads CASSLAGGQSYEQYF. The CDR3 DNA reads TGCGCCAGCAGCTTGGCCGGAGGACAGTCCTACGAGCAGTACTTC. This chain connects TRBV5-1 to TRBJ2-7; D is possibly TRBD1 (6 bases). The CDR3 has 15 amino acids. Between the trimmed V and J ends, which lost 0 bases and 1 base, there was a span of 11 bases. Germline-derived CDR1 and CDR2 are SGHRS and YFSETQ.

The chain employs TRBV5-1 and TRBJ1-2, with a weak D call TRBD1 (5 bases). V lost 0 bases and J lost 8, with 11 bases in between. In germline, CDR1 is SGHRS, CDR2 YFSETQ. This CDR3 spans 13 amino acids. Here the CDR3 reads CASSLAGVKGYTF. The CDR3 nucleotides are TGCGCCAGCAGCTTGGCGGGGGTGAAGGGCTACACCTTC.

V is TRBV11-2 and J is TRBJ1-6, with TRBD1 identical over 9 bases. The germline V gene encodes CDR1 SGHAT and CDR2 FQNNGV. The length of the CDR3 is 14 residues. J gave up 13 bases and V 7 bases, and 11 bases lay outside the gene matches. The CDR3: CASTNRDRAFPLHF. The CDR3 DNA is TGTGCCAGCACCAACCGGGACAGGGCCTTTCCCCTCCACTTT.

CDR3 in DNA: TGTGCCAGCATCGACAGGAGCGGTGGCTACACCTTC. It is translated as CASIDRSGGYTF. The gene calls are TRBV6-5 and TRBJ1-2; D may be TRBD1 (6 bases). Germline CDR1 and CDR2: MNHEY and SVGAGI. This CDR3 is 12 amino acids long. Between the trimmed V and J ends, which lost 7 bases and 7 bases, there was a span of 13 bases.

The chain recombines TRBV28 with TRBJ1-6; possibly TRBD1 for D (5 bases). Trimming took 6 bases from V and 19 from J, leaving 22 bases between them. Germline CDR1 MDHEN, CDR2 SYDVKM. The CDR3 is made up of 13 amino acids. This chain's CDR3 is CASRLSGTEGRHF. The CDR3 DNA sequence: TGTGCCAGCAGACTCAGCGGGACGGAAGGACGGCACTTT.

This clone has only a few counts. This chain uses TRBV6-2 or TRBV6-3 with TRBJ2-7, with D perhaps TRBD2 (6 bases). The CDR3 is 14 amino acids. CDR1 is MNHEY, CDR2 SVGEGT, per germline. Trimming stripped 2 bases from V and 6 bases from J, with 14 bases between. CDR3: CASSYGRGASEQYF. The DNA for the CDR3 is TGTGCCAGCAGTTACGGGCGGGGCGCATCCGAGCAGTACTTC.

The chain uses TRBV11-2 and TRBJ2-1; weak D call: TRBD1 (6 bases). Germline V CDR1 and CDR2: SGHAT, FQNNGV. Trimming took off 4 bases at V and 8 bases at J, with 18 bases between the two ends. The CDR3 is made up of 15 amino acids. This chain's CDR3 is CASSYVGGARDEQFF. CDR3 DNA sequence: TGTGCCAGCAGCTATGTAGGGGGAGCGAGGGATGAGCAGTTCTTC.

V is TRBV3-1 (or the pseudogene TRBV3-2) and J is TRBJ2-3; 8 nucleotides align to TRBD2. V lost 4 bases to trimming and J lost 0 bases; unmatched junction nucleotides: 0. CDR3 length equals 14 residues. Germline loops: CDR1 LGHDT, CDR2 YNNKEL (reference sequence). This chain's CDR3 is CASSPSGSTDTQYF. DNA of the CDR3: TGTGCCAGCAGCCCTAGCGGGAGCACAGATACGCAGTATTTT.

The chain has TRBV7-9 and TRBJ1-5; 7 positions match TRBD1. J lost 1 base, V lost 2 bases, and 11 bases had no gene match. The CDR3 runs to 18 residues. Germline values: CDR1 SEHNR, CDR2 FQNEAQ (reference sequence). CDR3 nucleotides: TGTGCCAGCAGCTTATTTCTAGGAGGGGGCTCGAGCAATCAGCCCCAGCATTTT. Translated: CASSLFLGGGSSNQPQHF. The full variable domain, in which reference TRBV7-9 and TRBJ1-5 provide the parts outside the CDR3, is DTGVSQNPRHKITKRGQNVTFRCDPISEHNRLYWYRQTLGQGPEFLTYFQNEAQLEKSRLLSDRFSAERPKGSFSTLEIQRTEQGDSAMYLCASSLFLGGGSSNQPQHFGDGTRLSIL.

The rearrangement links TRBV3-1 (or the pseudogene TRBV3-2) to TRBJ2-7; 8 nucleotides agree with TRBD2. V shed 1 base, J shed 5 bases, and the junction held 4 bases outside the gene matches. Germline V gene data show CDR1 as LGHDT and CDR2 as YNNKEL (reference sequence). The CDR3 is made up of 14 amino acids. CDR3 DNA: TGTGCCAGCAGCCAAGGGGGTAGCGGGAACGAGCAGTACTTC. Translating it yields CASSQGGSGNEQYF.

This clone turned up a few times. The V gene is TRBV28, the J gene TRBJ1-5; 9 bases are a match to TRBD1. The CDR3 loop spans 15 amino acids. The trim removed 5 bases at V and 7 bases at J, leaving 9 bases unmatched. Germline CDR1 is MDHEN and CDR2 is SYDVKM. The CDR3 reads CASSPGTGQWQPQHF. The CDR3 DNA reads as TGTGCCAGCAGTCCCGGGACAGGGCAATGGCAGCCCCAGCATTTT.